The rows below give T cell receptor beta chains drawn from one sample of a study of cytomegalovirus exposure and HLA in healthy donors. Sequencing was performed with immunoSEQ multiplex PCR; in TCRdb, only in-frame clones are kept and a portion is missing. The table lists hundreds of thousands of clones, about 79% of them singletons. The sequenced material came from PBMCs. All receptors come from a man aged 18 to 29 in good health and CMV-seronegative. The CDR3 runs from the conserved cysteine through the conserved F or W. The D gene is left open where the match is weak. A row's size may be missing; if present it is once, few, many or a size class.

j_gene: TRBJ2-7; abundance: NA; v_gene: TRBV30; d_gene: TRBD1; CDR3aa: CAWSVGLTGRHEQYF; CDR3nt: TGTGCCTGGAGTGTGGGGCTGACAGGGCGACACGAGCAGTACTTC
j_gene: TRBJ2-7; abundance: NA; v_gene: TRBV2; d_gene: TRBD2; CDR3aa: CASSEEGGPPQYF; CDR3nt: TGTGCCAGCAGTGAAGAGGGAGGGCCGCCGCAGTACTTC
j_gene: TRBJ1-1; abundance: few; v_gene: TRBV11-3; d_gene: NA; CDR3aa: CASSLGRGTNTEAFF; CDR3nt: TGTGCCAGCAGCTTAGGGCGGGGAACGAACACTGAAGCTTTCTTT
j_gene: TRBJ2-2; abundance: NA; v_gene: TRBV6-5; d_gene: NA; CDR3aa: CASSYTHTGELFF; CDR3nt: TGTGCCAGCAGTTACACTCATACCGGGGAGCTGTTTTTT
j_gene: TRBJ2-7; abundance: NA; v_gene: TRBV27; d_gene: NA; CDR3aa: CASSSAVRGEQYF; CDR3nt: TGTGCCAGCAGTTCCGCCGTTAGGGGCGAGCAGTACTTC
j_gene: TRBJ2-1; abundance: NA; v_gene: TRBV2; d_gene: TRBD2; CDR3aa: CASSYGTSNNEQFF; CDR3nt: TGTGCCAGCAGTTACGGGACTAGCAACAATGAGCAGTTCTTC
j_gene: TRBJ2-1; abundance: NA; v_gene: TRBV21-1; d_gene: NA; CDR3aa: CASSKSPRGSYNEQFF; CDR3nt: TGTGCCAGCAGCAAAAGCCCCAGAGGCTCCTACAATGAGCAGTTCTTC
j_gene: TRBJ2-7; abundance: NA; v_gene: TRBV6-5; d_gene: TRBD1; CDR3aa: CASSYDDRDYEQYF; CDR3nt: TGTGCCAGCAGTTATGATGACAGGGACTACGAGCAGTACTTC
j_gene: TRBJ2-7; abundance: NA; v_gene: TRBV9; d_gene: TRBD1; CDR3aa: CASSDRGPEQYF; CDR3nt: TGTGCCAGCAGCGACAGGGGGCCCGAGCAGTACTTC
j_gene: TRBJ1-5; abundance: NA; v_gene: TRBV6-1; d_gene: NA; CDR3aa: CASERASSWDQPQHF; CDR3nt: TGTGCCAGCGAGAGGGCCAGTAGTTGGGATCAGCCCCAGCATTTT
j_gene: TRBJ1-2; abundance: NA; v_gene: TRBV9; d_gene: TRBD1; CDR3aa: CASSAGQASFYGYTF; CDR3nt: TGTGCCAGCAGCGCCGGACAGGCATCCTTCTATGGCTACACCTTC
j_gene: TRBJ1-5; abundance: NA; v_gene: TRBV2; d_gene: NA; CDR3aa: CASGGEGNQPQHF; CDR3nt: TGTGCCAGCGGCGGGGAAGGCAATCAGCCCCAGCATTTT
j_gene: TRBJ1-2; abundance: NA; v_gene: TRBV28; d_gene: NA; CDR3aa: CASRRGLANYGYTF; CDR3nt: TGTGCCAGCAGGCGGGGGCTGGCTAACTATGGCTACACCTTC
j_gene: TRBJ1-3; abundance: few; v_gene: TRBV25-1; d_gene: NA; CDR3aa: CASSFGFGNTIYF; CDR3nt: TGTGCCAGCAGTTTCGGGTTTGGAAACACCATATATTTT
j_gene: TRBJ2-5; abundance: NA; v_gene: TRBV7-9; d_gene: NA; CDR3aa: CASSPPTGRETQYF; CDR3nt: TGTGCCAGCAGCCCCCCGACAGGGAGGGAGACCCAGTACTTC
j_gene: TRBJ2-2; abundance: NA; v_gene: TRBV19; d_gene: TRBD1; CDR3aa: CASTRGGLLNTGELFF; CDR3nt: TGTGCCAGTACCCGAGGGGGCCTATTGAACACCGGGGAGCTGTTTTTT
j_gene: TRBJ1-2; abundance: NA; v_gene: TRBV29-1; d_gene: NA; CDR3aa: CSVGGGMDYGYTF; CDR3nt: TGCAGCGTTGGTGGAGGGATGGACTATGGCTACACCTTC
j_gene: TRBJ1-5; abundance: NA; v_gene: TRBV12-2; d_gene: NA; CDR3aa: CASRLGTLDSSSNQPQHF; CDR3nt: TGTGCAAGTCGCTTAGGGACGCTGGACAGTAGTTCCAATCAGCCCCAGCATTTT
j_gene: TRBJ1-5; abundance: NA; v_gene: TRBV2; d_gene: TRBD1; CDR3aa: CASSLTGVGNQPQHF; CDR3nt: TGTGCCAGCAGTTTGACAGGGGTGGGCAATCAGCCCCAGCATTTT
j_gene: TRBJ2-1; abundance: NA; v_gene: TRBV15; d_gene: TRBD2; CDR3aa: CATSAPILAGEWNEQFF; CDR3nt: TGTGCCACCAGCGCACCGATTCTAGCGGGAGAATGGAATGAGCAGTTCTTC
j_gene: TRBJ1-4; abundance: few; v_gene: TRBV6-4; d_gene: NA; CDR3aa: CASSDGPNEKLFF; CDR3nt: TGTGCCAGCAGTGACGGGCCTAATGAAAAACTGTTTTTT
j_gene: TRBJ2-7; abundance: NA; v_gene: TRBV10-3; d_gene: TRBD2; CDR3aa: CAISEGSSGNYYEQYF; CDR3nt: TGTGCCATCAGTGAGGGGTCTAGCGGAAACTACTACGAGCAGTACTTC
j_gene: TRBJ2-3; abundance: NA; v_gene: TRBV14; d_gene: NA; CDR3aa: CASSQVFQGVTDTQYF; CDR3nt: TGTGCCAGCAGCCAAGTCTTCCAGGGCGTCACAGATACGCAGTATTTT
j_gene: TRBJ2-1; abundance: NA; v_gene: TRBV5-1; d_gene: TRBD2; CDR3aa: CASSFIAGGLNSEQFF; CDR3nt: TGCGCCAGCAGCTTTATAGCGGGGGGGCTTAATAGTGAGCAGTTCTTC
j_gene: TRBJ2-7; abundance: NA; v_gene: TRBV5-1; d_gene: NA; CDR3aa: CASSGGTGVNLYEQYF; CDR3nt: TGCGCCAGCAGCGGGGGGACGGGAGTTAATCTCTACGAGCAGTACTTC
j_gene: TRBJ2-3; abundance: NA; v_gene: TRBV29-1; d_gene: TRBD2; CDR3aa: CSVSGGLAGAWYTQYF; CDR3nt: TGCAGCGTCTCAGGGGGCCTAGCGGGAGCATGGTATACGCAGTATTTT
j_gene: TRBJ1-6; abundance: NA; v_gene: TRBV5-1; d_gene: TRBD1; CDR3aa: CASSYSGTADNSPLHF; CDR3nt: TGCGCCAGCAGCTATTCCGGGACAGCGGATAATTCACCCCTCCACTTT
j_gene: TRBJ1-3; abundance: few; v_gene: TRBV2; d_gene: TRBD1; CDR3aa: CASSEARGQFGTIYF; CDR3nt: TGTGCCAGCAGTGAAGCGAGGGGACAGTTCGGGACCATATATTTT
j_gene: TRBJ2-1; abundance: NA; v_gene: TRBV2; d_gene: TRBD2; CDR3aa: CASKGLAYYNEQFF; CDR3nt: TGTGCCAGCAAAGGACTAGCTTACTACAATGAGCAGTTCTTC
j_gene: TRBJ1-1; abundance: once; v_gene: TRBV14; d_gene: NA; CDR3aa: CASRQTMNTEAFF; CDR3nt: TGTGCCAGCAGGCAGACAATGAACACTGAAGCTTTCTTT
j_gene: TRBJ2-3; abundance: NA; v_gene: TRBV5-1; d_gene: NA; CDR3aa: CASSDPASGTDTQYF; CDR3nt: TGCGCCAGCAGCGACCCTGCTAGCGGCACAGATACGCAGTATTTT
j_gene: TRBJ1-2; abundance: NA; v_gene: TRBV6-1; d_gene: TRBD1; CDR3aa: CASSGENSLSWTGNGYTF; CDR3nt: TGTGCCAGCAGTGGCGAAAACTCCCTTTCCTGGACAGGTAATGGCTACACCTTC